Sequencing of this T cell receptor beta chain was carried out in a study of blood T cell repertoires in COVID-19. Study processing details: The assay estimated nucleated cells by amplifying reference gene primers. TCRdb's copy holds only in-frame clones and misses some; the assay was immunoSEQ multiplex PCR. The DNA was the basis for D and trimming; V, J and clone size are from that table. The sample contains about 140,000 clones, approximately 89% of which appear only once. This clone was recorded only once. The origin of this receptor is a human donor in a cohort sampled during active COVID-19. Sequences were obtained from peripheral blood.

In nucleotides, the CDR3 is TGTGCCAGCAGCCGGACAGGAGCAATCACTGAAGCTTTCTTT. As protein: CASSRTGAITEAFF. This chain uses TRBV11-1 with TRBJ1-1; 7 bases match TRBD1. Losses at the gene ends were 5 bases for V and 4 bases for J; bases not matched to a gene: 7. From germline, CDR1 is SGHAT and CDR2 FQDESV (reference sequence). This CDR3 has 14 amino acids.